The sequence of this TCR beta chain was determined in a study of CD4 T cells in relation to SARS-CoV-2 and coronaviruses. The overall study: Of the patients, 8 or 9 were male, a few female, two Hispanic.

As regards this clone: Its target is unknown.

Clones were read by immunoSEQ multiplex PCR, and TCRdb kept only the in-frame ones, dropping some. The sample shows some 35,000 clones, roughly 90% of them seen only once. Whole-study findings and limits: Crossreactivity was assessed only for spike protein, not other viral proteins. Culture-expanded clones reflect memory recall rather than primary priming during culture.

The CDR3 is 14 residues long. CDR1 and CDR2 from the germline V gene are MNHEY and SVGAGI. Trimming stripped 8 bases from V and 0 bases from J, with 12 bases between. The TCR comes from an adult with COVID-19. The sequenced material came from memory CD4+ T cells from PBMCs. The V gene is TRBV6-5, the J gene TRBJ2-3, with D perhaps being TRBD1 or TRBD2 (5 bases each). CDR3 sequence (DNA): TGTGCCAGCGGCGACTGGGGGAGCACAGATACGCAGTATTTT. Protein: CASGDWGSTDTQYF.